This T cell receptor (beta chain) was captured by sequencing in a study of early T cells in non-severe SARS-CoV-2 infection. The table lists this clonotype with a few counts. No antigen is known for it. Individual cDNA molecules received unique molecular identifiers. MiXCR, applied by TCRdb to the 5' RACE reads, yields one record per CDR3 protein. The sample lists over 50,000 distinct CDR3 sequences; under 8.5% were seen once. V lost 6 bases and J 5 bases, leaving 7 bases between the germline ends. This CDR3 region has 12 residues. The germline V gene encodes CDR1 SEHNR and CDR2 FQNEAQ (reference sequence). Points from the study as a whole: Anti-spike CD8 responses were favored by VDJdb matching, which missed private and CD4 specificities.

V gene TRBV7-9 combines with J gene TRBJ2-2; D gene unclear. The sequence derives from an adult who was a healthcare worker with PCR-confirmed SARS-CoV-2 infection or an uninfected control (not recorded which). The sequenced sample consisted of whole blood. The CDR3 nucleotides read TGTGCCAGCAGAAGGATGACCGGGGAGCTGTTTTTT. This sequence encodes CASRRMTGELFF.